This entry lists 22 T cell receptor beta chains sequenced from one sample in a study of blood T cell repertoires in COVID-19. Profiling relied on immunoSEQ multiplex PCR, and the TCRdb table lists in-frame clones only, not all of them. The table includes hundreds of thousands of clones, about 87% detected once. The sequenced sample was PBMCs or T cells enriched from blood (not recorded which). These receptors originate from a woman in her twenties or thirties with acute COVID-19.

This clone was recorded a few times. The V call is TRBV6-5, the J call TRBJ2-2, with TRBD1 matching over 7 bases. J lost 6 bases, V lost 7 bases, and 8 bases had no gene match. The germline CDR1 and CDR2 sequences are MNHEY and SVGAGI. The CDR3 has 14 amino acids. The CDR3 nucleotides are TGTGCCAGCAAGATCCTCAGGGGGTCCGGGGAGCTGTTTTTT. This encodes CASKILRGSGELFF.

The V call is TRBV19, the J call TRBJ1-1; 8 nucleotides agree with TRBD1. V was clipped by 7 bases and J by 1 base; unmatched bases: 5. Germline CDR1 is LNHDA and CDR2 is SQIVND (reference sequence). The CDR3 runs to 14 residues. CDR3 amino acids: CASTTGTGNTEAFF. Written as DNA, the CDR3 is TGTGCCAGTACCACAGGGACAGGGAACACTGAAGCTTTCTTT.

The rearrangement joins TRBV7-9 to TRBJ2-3, with D hard to call. Trimming took off 1 base at V and 6 bases at J, with 8 bases between the two ends. The CDR3 spans 13 residues. Germline V gene data show CDR1 as SEHNR and CDR2 as FQNEAQ (reference sequence). CDR3 nucleotides: TGTGCCAGCAGCTTAGTTGTTGAGGATACGCAGTATTTT. Translation: CASSLVVEDTQYF.

The V call is TRBV5-5, the J call TRBJ1-5; 9 bases match TRBD1. CDR1 SGHKS and CDR2 YYEKEE come from the germline V gene (reference sequence). The CDR3 spans 19 residues. Losses at the gene ends were 4 bases for V and 6 bases for J; bases not matched to a gene: 20. The CDR3 is CASSQSAPYGTGPGQPQHF. The CDR3 nucleotides read TGTGCCAGCAGCCAATCAGCTCCCTACGGGACAGGGCCGGGTCAGCCCCAGCATTTT.

J is TRBJ1-2 and V is TRBV5-6, with D uncertain. This CDR3 region has 14 residues. Germline assignment: CDR1 SGHDT and CDR2 YYEEEE. Between the trimmed V and J ends, which lost 2 bases and 4 bases, there was a span of 12 bases. CDR3: CASSLGGSPYGYTF. CDR3 DNA: TGTGCCAGCAGCTTAGGAGGATCCCCCTATGGCTACACCTTC. The whole variable domain, filled in from reference TRBV5-6 and TRBJ1-2, reads DAGVTQSPTHLIKTRGQQVTLRCSPKSGHDTVSWYQQALGQGPQFIFQYYEEEERQRGNFPDRFSGHQFPNYSSELNVNALLLGDSALYLCASSLGGSPYGYTFGSGTRLTVV.

The CDR3 DNA is TGTGCCAGCAGCATACCGGGACAGGGTTTAGGTGAGCAGTTCTTC. It codes for CASSIPGQGLGEQFF. The chain joins TRBV7-2 to TRBJ2-1, with 9 bases identical to TRBD1. V shed 5 bases and J 9 bases; nucleotides not matched to a gene: 11. The CDR3 runs to 15 residues. Germline V gene sequence: CDR1 SGHTA, CDR2 FQGNSA.

The rearrangement joins TRBV12-3 or TRBV12-4 to TRBJ2-4; 8 nucleotides line up with TRBD2. The CDR3 is 13 amino acids. The ends lost 7 bases at V and 10 bases at J; junction bases unmatched: 9. The CDR3 nucleotides read TGTGCCAGCACCCATAGCGGGGCAATAATTCAGTACTTC. Amino acid sequence: CASTHSGAIIQYF.

The genes are TRBV30 and TRBJ2-2; 8 bases map to TRBD1. The CDR3 contains 16 residues. Losses at the gene ends were 0 bases for V and 7 bases for J; bases not matched to a gene: 10. CDR1 GTSNPN and CDR2 SVGIG come from the germline V gene (reference sequence). The CDR3 DNA follows: TGTGCCTGGAGTGTACTTTTAGCAGGGGGCTACGGGGAGCTGTTTTTT. Amino acids: CAWSVLLAGGYGELFF.

The rearrangement links TRBV6-4 to TRBJ1-1; TRBD1 might be the D (6 bases). V gave up 6 bases and J gave up 7 bases, with 12 bases separating them. CDR3 length: 12 residues. CDR1 is MRHNA and CDR2 is SNTAGT in the germline V gene. CDR3 residues: CASRTSRGEAFF. CDR3 in DNA: TGTGCCAGCAGGACATCCAGGGGTGAAGCTTTCTTT.

This chain joins TRBV5-1 and TRBJ2-3; tentatively, D is TRBD1 (5 bases). Trimming cost V 7 bases and J 5 bases, with 20 bases left between them. This CDR3 is 15 amino acids long. The germline CDR1 and CDR2 sequences are SGHRS and YFSETQ. CDR3 loop: CASALSASTVDTQYF. The CDR3 nucleotides read TGCGCCAGCGCGCTCTCGGCCTCGACAGTAGATACGCAGTATTTT.

The chain joins TRBV3-1 (or the pseudogene TRBV3-2) to TRBJ1-6; 8 bases agree with TRBD1. The CDR3 runs 15 residues. With V trimmed by 5 bases and J by 6 bases, 6 bases remained unmatched. Germline CDR1 and CDR2: LGHDT and YNNKEL (reference sequence). CDR3 loop: CASSTPGQANSPLHF. The CDR3 DNA sequence: TGTGCCAGCAGCACGCCGGGACAGGCTAATTCACCCCTCCACTTT.

This clone was counted between two and nine times. The CDR3 reads CASSLSATRGYTF. CDR3 in DNA: TGTGCCAGCAGTTTGTCAGCCACCAGGGGCTACACCTTC. The chain couples TRBV27 to TRBJ1-2; D is uncertain. CDR1 and CDR2 (germline): MNHEY, SMNVEV (reference sequence). The CDR3 totals 13 residues. V lost 3 bases and J lost 8, with 13 bases in between.

This clone has just a few counts. The chain is built from TRBV3-1 (or the pseudogene TRBV3-2) and TRBJ1-1; D gene uncertain. This CDR3 is 15 amino acids long. Trimming took 4 bases from V and 4 from J, leaving 16 bases between them. The germline V gene encodes CDR1 LGHDT and CDR2 YNNKEL (reference sequence). The CDR3 bases are TGTGCCAGCAGCCCGGTGGAGGGCTACCCCACTGAAGCTTTCTTT. This gives the protein CASSPVEGYPTEAFF.

The rearrangement joins TRBV18 to TRBJ2-5, with D possibly matching TRBD1 (7 bases). V was clipped by 3 bases and J by 1 base, with 21 bases between them. Per germline, CDR1 KGHSH and CDR2 LQKENI. The CDR3 sequence is 18 residues long. DNA for the CDR3: TGTGCCAGCTCACCCGGAGGGGGCGCGGCGGAATCCCAAGAGACCCAGTACTTC. Amino acids: CASSPGGGAAESQETQYF.

This clone was seen once. The chain has TRBV11-2 and TRBJ2-3; 7 nucleotides match TRBD2. V trimming: 2 bases; J trimming: 5 bases; junction bases outside the gene matches: 7. This CDR3 has 15 residues. The germline V gene has CDR1 SGHAT and CDR2 FQNNGV. The CDR3 DNA reads TGTGCCAGCAGCTTATCTGGGGGGGGATTAGATACGCAGTATTTT. Amino acid sequence: CASSLSGGGLDTQYF.

Comment on this clone: Other DNA sequences in this specimen translate into the identical CDR3. The chain uses TRBV7-9 and TRBJ2-7, with TRBD2 as a possible D gene (5 bases). The V end was cut by 1 base, the J end by 1 base, with 8 bases between. The CDR3 is 14 residues long. Per germline, CDR1 SEHNR and CDR2 FQNEAQ (reference sequence). The CDR3 region is CASSLEGGSYEQYF. CDR3 nucleotides: TGTGCCAGCAGCTTAGAAGGCGGGTCCTACGAGCAGTACTTC.

V gene TRBV7-9 combines with J gene TRBJ1-4; 7 nucleotides agree with TRBD1. Germline CDR1 SEHNR, CDR2 FQNEAQ (reference sequence). The CDR3 length is 14 residues. The V and J ends lost 3 bases and 5 bases, in that order; junction bases with no gene match: 3. Written as DNA, the CDR3 is TGTGCCAGCAGCTTGCGGACAGGAAATGAAAAACTGTTTTTT. It encodes CASSLRTGNEKLFF.

This clone showed up just once. The genes are TRBV4-1 and TRBJ1-3; 10 bases are shared with TRBD1. V dropped 3 bases and J dropped 1; count of bases not matched to a gene: 3. CDR3 length equals 16 residues. Germline V gene data show CDR1 as MGHRA and CDR2 as YSYEKL. CDR3 region: CASSHRQGASGNTIYF. DNA of the CDR3: TGCGCCAGCAGCCATCGACAGGGGGCATCTGGAAACACCATATATTTT.

This sequence joins TRBV27 and TRBJ2-7; possibly TRBD2 for D (6 bases). Germline V gene lookup returns CDR1 MNHEY and CDR2 SMNVEV (reference sequence). The CDR3 length is 13 residues. Trimming removed 5 bases at V and 7 bases at J, with 15 bases between. In DNA form, the CDR3 reads TGTGCCAGCAGTCACGGGGGAAGGTGGGAGCAGTACTTC. It codes for CASSHGGRWEQYF.

The table lists this clone with a few counts. This specimen includes other DNA sequences encoding the same CDR3. The chain combines TRBV10-3 with TRBJ1-5; 8 nucleotides line up with TRBD1. The V gene's germline CDR1 is ENHRY and CDR2 SYGVKD. The CDR3 has 14 residues. The V and J ends lost 3 bases and 2 bases, in that order; junction bases with no gene match: 0. The CDR3 nucleotides are TGTGCCATCAGTGAACAGGGGGGCAATCAGCCCCAGCATTTT. It is translated as CAISEQGGNQPQHF.

The V gene is TRBV4-2, the J gene TRBJ2-3; the D gene is possibly TRBD2 (6 bases). Germline CDR1 and CDR2: LGHNA and YNFKEQ. Trimming stripped 4 bases from V and 2 bases from J, with 13 bases between. The CDR3 consists of 15 residues. The CDR3 protein is CASSLGGAVTDTQYF. CDR3 DNA sequence: TGTGCCAGCAGCCTCGGGGGTGCCGTCACAGATACGCAGTATTTT.

The rearrangement links TRBV12-3 or TRBV12-4 to TRBJ2-5; 7 bases are shared with TRBD2. V shed 3 bases and J 9 bases; nucleotides not matched to a gene: 7. This CDR3 region has 13 residues. The CDR3 reads CASSFGGRWAQYF. The CDR3 DNA reads as TGTGCCAGCAGTTTTGGCGGGAGATGGGCCCAGTACTTC.